The clone carrying this T cell receptor beta chain was detected only once. The sample belongs to a study of blood T cell repertoires in COVID-19. The protocol was immunoSEQ multiplex PCR, while the TCRdb copy is restricted to in-frame clones and leaves out a portion. The sample holds approximately 46,000 clones; 85% to 90% are singletons and the top ten take about 2.8%. The germline V gene encodes CDR1 SGHTA and CDR2 FQGNSA. Unmatched junction bases numbered 9, after V lost 3 bases and J lost 9 bases. The CDR3 has 16 amino acids. Sequences were obtained from peripheral blood. J is TRBJ2-1 and V is TRBV7-2, with 12 positions matching TRBD2. The sequence came from a man between 50 and 59 years old with active COVID-19. CDR3 coding DNA: TGTGCCAGCAGCTTGACTAGCGGGGGAGCCTTCAGTGAGCAGTTCTTC. Its translation: CASSLTSGGAFSEQFF.